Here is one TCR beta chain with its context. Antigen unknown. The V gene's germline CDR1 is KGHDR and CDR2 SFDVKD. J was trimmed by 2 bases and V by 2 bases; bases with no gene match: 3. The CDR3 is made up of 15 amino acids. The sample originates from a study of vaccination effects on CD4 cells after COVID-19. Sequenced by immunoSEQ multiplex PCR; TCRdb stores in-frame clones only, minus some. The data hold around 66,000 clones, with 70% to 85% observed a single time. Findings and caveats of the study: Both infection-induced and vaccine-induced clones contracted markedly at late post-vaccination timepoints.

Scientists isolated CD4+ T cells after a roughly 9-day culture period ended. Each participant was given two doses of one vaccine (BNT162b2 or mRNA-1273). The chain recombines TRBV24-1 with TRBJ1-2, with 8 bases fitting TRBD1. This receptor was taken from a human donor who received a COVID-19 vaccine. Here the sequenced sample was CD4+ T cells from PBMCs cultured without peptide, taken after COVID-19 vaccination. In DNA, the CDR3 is TGTGCCACCAGTGATTCCGGGACAGGAAACTATGGCTACACCTTC. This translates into CATSDSGTGNYGYTF.